These 3 T cell receptor beta chains originate from one sample sequenced in a study of breast tumors, draining lymph nodes, adjacent tissues. Each CDR3 protein gets one entry after TCRdb re-called the multiplex PCR reads with MiXCR. The sample comprises 55,000 to 75,000 distinct CDR3 sequences, 40% to 55% of which are singletons, and roughly 8.1% rests with the top ten. The specimen was breast tumor tissue. The receptors derive from a female donor with breast cancer. Some clones in this sample may be carry-over from other donors' samples.

Comments on this clonotype: A much larger clone lies one base from this, so it may be a read error. Written as DNA, the CDR3 is TGTGCCAGCAGCTTAGACGGTCGGGGAGACTATGGCTACTCCTTC. It translates to CASSLDGRGDYGYSF. This chain joins TRBV7-9 and TRBJ1-2; D unresolved. The germline CDR1 and CDR2 sequences are SEHNR and FQNEAQ (reference sequence). The CDR3 extends over 15 amino acids.

This clonotype was seen a handful of times. The rearrangement uses TRBV20-1 and TRBJ1-1; D not certain. Looked up from germline, CDR1 is DFQATT and CDR2 is SNEGSKA (reference sequence). Trimming took 5 bases from V and 0 from J, leaving 7 bases between them. The CDR3 has 12 residues. CDR3 region: CSAVYMNTEAFF. CDR3 sequence (DNA): TGCAGTGCTGTTTACATGAACACTGAAGCTTTCTTT.

Details on this clonotype: Being one base from a much bigger clone, this may be a read error. V and J are TRBV11-2 and TRBJ1-3; a possible D gene is TRBD1 (5 bases). CDR1 is SGHAT, CDR2 FQNNGV, per germline. V was trimmed by 2 bases and J by 3 bases, leaving 14 bases between them. This CDR3 has 16 amino acids. DNA for the CDR3: TGTGCCAGCAGCTTACTCGCCAGGGCGCTTGGAAACACCATATATTTT. Residues: CASSLLARALGNTIYF.